This T cell receptor beta chain was identified during a study of blood T cells in healthy people across ages. Study summary: The template switching approach captured approximately one barcoded beta molecule for every two T cells. General study results and limits: The donors' CMV status was not determined, possibly confounding changes in expanded clonotypes. The recorded TCR beta diversity per million T cells decreased in a roughly linear manner with age.

The sample holds one count of this clonotype. Its antigen remains unidentified. Each donor supplied around 9.6 milliliters of peripheral blood. The CDR3 consists of 13 residues. Germline assignment: CDR1 SGHRS and CDR2 YFSETQ. Deletions cut 4 bases from V and 7 bases from J, with 12 bases between. The use of a sample-barcoded 5' primer and a J-beta primer mix characterized a second PCR of about 7 to 12 cycles. A single record per CDR3 protein comes from TCRdb applying MiXCR to the 5' RACE reads. The sample contains about 580,000 distinct CDR3 sequences, 45% to 55% of which appear only once. Sequencing was done on a sample of blood. The receptor comes from a man of 80 years or more in good health. The rearrangement links TRBV5-1 to TRBJ2-1; the D is unclear. The CDR3 sequence: CASSPGFLNEQFF. CDR3 coding DNA: TGCGCCAGCAGCCCTGGGTTTTTAAATGAGCAGTTCTTC. The full variable domain, in which reference TRBV5-1 and TRBJ2-1 provide the parts outside the CDR3, is KAGVTQTPRYLIKTRGQQVTLSCSPISGHRSVSWYQQTPGQGLQFLFEYFSETQRNKGNFPGRFSGRQFSNSRSEMNVSTLELGDSALYLCASSPGFLNEQFFGPGTRLTVL.